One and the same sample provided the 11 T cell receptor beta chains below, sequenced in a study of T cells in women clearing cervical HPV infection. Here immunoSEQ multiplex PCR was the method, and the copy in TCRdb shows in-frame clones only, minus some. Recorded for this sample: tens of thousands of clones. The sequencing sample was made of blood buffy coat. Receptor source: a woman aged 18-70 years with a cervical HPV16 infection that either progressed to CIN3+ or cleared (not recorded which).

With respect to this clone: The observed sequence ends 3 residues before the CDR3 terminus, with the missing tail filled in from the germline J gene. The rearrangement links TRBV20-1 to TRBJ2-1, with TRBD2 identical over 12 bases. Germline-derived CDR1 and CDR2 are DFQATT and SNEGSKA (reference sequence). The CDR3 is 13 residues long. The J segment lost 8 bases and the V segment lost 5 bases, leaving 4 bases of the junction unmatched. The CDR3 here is CSAASGGAYEQFF. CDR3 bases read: TGCAGTGCTGCTAGCGGGGGGGCCTATGAG.

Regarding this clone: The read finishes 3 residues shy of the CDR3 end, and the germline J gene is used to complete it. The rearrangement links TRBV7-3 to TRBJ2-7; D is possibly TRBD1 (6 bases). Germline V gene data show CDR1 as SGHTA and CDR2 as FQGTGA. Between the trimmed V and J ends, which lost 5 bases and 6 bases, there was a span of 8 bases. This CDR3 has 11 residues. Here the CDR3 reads CASSQGGEQYF. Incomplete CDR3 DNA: TGTGCCAGCAGCCAAGGGGGCGAG.

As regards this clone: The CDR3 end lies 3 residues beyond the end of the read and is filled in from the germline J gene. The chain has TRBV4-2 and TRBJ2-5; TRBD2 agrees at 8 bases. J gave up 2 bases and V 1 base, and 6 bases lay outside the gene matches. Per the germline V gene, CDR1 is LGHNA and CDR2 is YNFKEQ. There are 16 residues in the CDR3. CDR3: CASSQAPTGGQETQYF. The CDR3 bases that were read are TGTGCCAGCAGCCAAGCTCCTACGGGGGGGCAAGAGACC.

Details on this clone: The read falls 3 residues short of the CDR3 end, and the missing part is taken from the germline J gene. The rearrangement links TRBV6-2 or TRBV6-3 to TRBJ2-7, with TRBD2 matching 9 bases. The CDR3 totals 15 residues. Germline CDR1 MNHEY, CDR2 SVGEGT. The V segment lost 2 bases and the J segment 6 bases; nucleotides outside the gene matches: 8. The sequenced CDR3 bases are TGTGCCAGCAGTTACCTGCTAGCGGGGCTTTCCGAG. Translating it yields CASSYLLAGLSE. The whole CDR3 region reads CASSYLLAGLSEQYF.

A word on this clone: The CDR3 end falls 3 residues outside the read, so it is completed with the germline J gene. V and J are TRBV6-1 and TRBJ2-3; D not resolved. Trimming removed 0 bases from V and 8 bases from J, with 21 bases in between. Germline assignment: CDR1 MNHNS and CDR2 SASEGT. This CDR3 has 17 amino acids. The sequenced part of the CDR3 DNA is TGTGCCAGCAGTGAAGCATTCGTGTCCCTGGCGAAGGGTACG. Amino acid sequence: CASSEAFVSLAKGT. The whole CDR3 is CASSEAFVSLAKGTQYF.

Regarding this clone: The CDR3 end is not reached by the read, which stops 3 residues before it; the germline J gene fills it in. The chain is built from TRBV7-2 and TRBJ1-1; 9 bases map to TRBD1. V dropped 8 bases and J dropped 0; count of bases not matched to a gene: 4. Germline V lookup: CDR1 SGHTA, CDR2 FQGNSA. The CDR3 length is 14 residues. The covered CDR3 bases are TGTGCCAGCGACAGGGGGGGTATGAACACTGAA. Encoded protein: CASDRGGMNTE. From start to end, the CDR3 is CASDRGGMNTEAFF.

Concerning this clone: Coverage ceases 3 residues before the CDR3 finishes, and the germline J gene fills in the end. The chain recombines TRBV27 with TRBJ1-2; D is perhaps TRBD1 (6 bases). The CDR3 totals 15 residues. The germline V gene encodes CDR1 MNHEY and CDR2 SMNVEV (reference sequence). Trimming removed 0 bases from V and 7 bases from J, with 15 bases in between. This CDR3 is CASSLSGGGGGGYTF. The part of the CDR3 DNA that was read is TGTGCCAGCAGTTTATCCGGCGGAGGGGGTGGTGGC.

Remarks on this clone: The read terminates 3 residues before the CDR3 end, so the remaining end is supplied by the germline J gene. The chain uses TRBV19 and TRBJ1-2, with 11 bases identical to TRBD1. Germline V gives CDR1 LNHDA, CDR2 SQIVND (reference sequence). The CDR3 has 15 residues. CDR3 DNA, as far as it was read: TGTGCCAGTAGTTTCGGGACAGGGGGATACAATGAC. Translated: CASSFGTGGYND. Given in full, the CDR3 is CASSFGTGGYNDYTF.

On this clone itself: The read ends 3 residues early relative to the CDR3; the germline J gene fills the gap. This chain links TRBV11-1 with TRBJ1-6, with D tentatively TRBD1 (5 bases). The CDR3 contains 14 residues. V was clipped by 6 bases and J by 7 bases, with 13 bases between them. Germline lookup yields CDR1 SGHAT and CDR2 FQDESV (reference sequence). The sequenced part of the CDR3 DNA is TGTGCCAGCAGATTGACAGATTTCAATTCACCC. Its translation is CASRLTDFNSP. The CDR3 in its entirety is CASRLTDFNSPLHF. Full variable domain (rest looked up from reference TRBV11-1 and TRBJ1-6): EAEVAQSPRYKITEKSQAVAFWCDPISGHATLYWYRQILGQGPELLVQFQDESVVDDSQLPKDRFSAERLKGVDSTLKIQPAELGDSAMYLCASRLTDFNSPLHFGNGTRLTVT.

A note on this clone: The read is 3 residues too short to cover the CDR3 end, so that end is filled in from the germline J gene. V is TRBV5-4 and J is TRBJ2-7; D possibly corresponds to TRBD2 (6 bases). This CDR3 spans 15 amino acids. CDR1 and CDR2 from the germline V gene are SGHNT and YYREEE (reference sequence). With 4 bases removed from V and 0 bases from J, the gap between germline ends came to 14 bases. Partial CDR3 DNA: TGTGCCAGCAGCACTGGGGGGTTAAGCTCCTACGAG. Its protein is CASSTGGLSSYE. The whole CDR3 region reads CASSTGGLSSYEQYF.

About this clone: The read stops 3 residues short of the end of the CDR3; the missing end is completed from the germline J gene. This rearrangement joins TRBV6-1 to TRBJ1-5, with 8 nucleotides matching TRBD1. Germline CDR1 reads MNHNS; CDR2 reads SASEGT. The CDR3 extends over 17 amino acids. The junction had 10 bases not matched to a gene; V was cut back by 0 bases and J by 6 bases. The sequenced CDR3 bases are TGTGCCAGCAGTGAAGCGCCTAGCAGGGGGCGCGGTCAGCCC. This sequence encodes CASSEAPSRGRGQP. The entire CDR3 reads CASSEAPSRGRGQPQHF.